The 26 T cell receptor beta chains below all came from one sample that was sequenced in a study of T-cell reconstitution after alpha-beta-depleted transplantation in children. The authors prepared the TCRbeta library with unique molecular identifiers. TCRdb fed the PCR reads into MiXCR, producing one record per CDR3 protein. The data show approximately 230,000 distinct CDR3 sequences, 24% seen once. Sequenced material: PBMCs, mostly from graft donor cells, taken 360 days after TCRalphabeta/CD19-depleted stem cell transplant. These receptors were collected from a female patient aged 2-10 years who had a stem cell transplant for congenital amegakaryocytic thrombocytopenia, so the T cells may come from the graft donor.

This clonotype came up many times. This chain connects TRBV7-9 to TRBJ2-7, with TRBD1 matching 9 bases. Germline lookup yields CDR1 SEHNR and CDR2 FQNEAQ (reference sequence). The CDR3 runs 14 residues. After removal of 3 bases from V and 0 bases from J, the junction contained 0 bases not matched to a gene. The DNA for the CDR3 is TGTGCCAGCAGCTTGACAGGGGGCTCCTACGAGCAGTACTTC. Protein product: CASSLTGGSYEQYF.

There are many counts of this clonotype. CDR3 loop: CASSYAGQLNTGELFF. As DNA, the CDR3 is TGTGCCAGCAGTTATGCGGGACAGCTGAACACCGGGGAGCTGTTTTTT. The rearrangement links TRBV6-5 to TRBJ2-2; a weak D match, TRBD1 (7 bases). V lost 3 bases and J lost 1, with 12 bases in between. Germline V gene lookup returns CDR1 MNHEY and CDR2 SVGAGI. The CDR3 is 16 amino acids.

A few counts support this clonotype. This chain connects TRBV4-2 to TRBJ1-2; D is unclear. This CDR3 is built from 17 residues. Germline V gives CDR1 LGHNA, CDR2 YNFKEQ. V was clipped by 3 bases and J by 0 bases, with 17 bases between them. CDR3 amino acids: CASSHSDGREANYGYTF. CDR3 in DNA: TGTGCCAGCAGCCATTCGGATGGGCGGGAGGCTAACTATGGCTACACCTTC.

A few counts support this clonotype. The rearrangement uses TRBV19 and TRBJ1-1, with D hard to call. The length of the CDR3 is 13 residues. V shed 5 bases and J shed 0 bases, with 7 bases lying between them. CDR1 and CDR2 (germline): LNHDA, SQIVND (reference sequence). The CDR3, as DNA: TGTGCCAGTAGTCGTGGGCTGAACACTGAAGCTTTCTTT. Translating it yields CASSRGLNTEAFF.

This clonotype was recorded at least ten times. This chain joins TRBV3-1 and TRBJ1-1; 10 nucleotides align to TRBD1. CDR3 size: 16 residues. Germline CDR1 is LGHDT and CDR2 is YNNKEL (reference sequence). Losses at the gene ends were 6 bases for V and 3 bases for J; bases not matched to a gene: 10. The chain's CDR3 is CASREDRGRGYTEAFF. The CDR3 DNA reads as TGTGCCAGCAGAGAAGACAGGGGGCGCGGGTACACTGAAGCTTTCTTT.

This clonotype has just a few counts. The chain employs TRBV25-1 and TRBJ1-3; unclear D gene. V shed 4 bases and J shed 0 bases, with 7 bases lying between them. The CDR3 is 14 amino acids. The germline V gene encodes CDR1 MGHDK and CDR2 SYGVNS. The CDR3 bases are TGTGCCAGCAGTGCCGTCAGCTCTGGAAACACCATATATTTT. As protein: CASSAVSSGNTIYF.

This rearrangement joins TRBV4-2 to TRBJ2-1; D gene ambiguous. V lost 3 bases, J lost 0 bases, and 18 bases lay in between. The CDR3 covers 18 residues. CDR1 is LGHNA, CDR2 YNFKEQ, per germline. CDR3 residues: CASSHGSASWGSYNEQFF. CDR3 nucleotide sequence: TGTGCCAGCAGCCATGGTAGTGCGAGTTGGGGCTCCTACAATGAGCAGTTCTTC.

The chain couples TRBV4-2 to TRBJ2-1; a possible D gene is TRBD2 (5 bases). From germline, CDR1 is LGHNA and CDR2 YNFKEQ. The ends were cut back, 1 base at V and 9 bases at J, with 16 bases in the middle. The CDR3 runs 15 residues. The CDR3 reads CASSQGFRFEGEQFF. DNA of the CDR3: TGTGCCAGCAGCCAAGGGTTTCGTTTTGAGGGTGAGCAGTTCTTC.

The J gene is TRBJ1-1, the V gene TRBV4-1; no clear D gene. CDR1 is MGHRA, CDR2 YSYEKL, per germline. CDR3 size: 14 residues. Trimming removed 0 bases at V and 2 bases at J, with 7 bases between. CDR3 DNA sequence: TGCGCCAGCAGCCAAGATTACAGTAACACTGAAGCTTTCTTT. Encoded protein: CASSQDYSNTEAFF.

This clonotype was seen a handful of times. The chain recombines TRBV5-6 with TRBJ1-5; D gene unclear. With 0 bases removed from V and 4 bases from J, the gap between germline ends came to 14 bases. The CDR3 runs to 16 residues. Per the germline V gene, CDR1 is SGHDT and CDR2 is YYEEEE. CDR3 bases: TGTGCCAGCAGCTTGGGTTCCAATTTTGGGAATCAGCCCCAGCATTTT. Protein: CASSLGSNFGNQPQHF.

The chain has TRBV4-2 and TRBJ1-1; 11 nucleotides agree with TRBD1. V lost 5 bases, J lost 6 bases, and 8 bases stayed unmatched. CDR1 and CDR2 from the germline V gene are LGHNA and YNFKEQ. The CDR3 has 15 amino acids. The CDR3 DNA sequence: TGTGCCAGCAGCACACCGGGACAGGGGGACCCTGAAGCTTTCTTT. Translated, it gives CASSTPGQGDPEAFF.

There are a few counts of this clonotype. The CDR3 DNA follows: TGCAGCGTTGAGGGGACAGGGAATATAGATACGCAGTATTTT. Amino acids: CSVEGTGNIDTQYF. The genes are TRBV29-1 and TRBJ2-3; 9 bases line up with TRBD1. The V gene's germline CDR1 is SQVTM and CDR2 ANQGSEA. This CDR3 is 14 amino acids long. With V trimmed by 3 bases and J by 5 bases, 6 bases remained unmatched.

This clonotype has only a few counts. The J gene is TRBJ2-5, the V gene TRBV4-1; D possibly corresponds to TRBD2 (6 bases). The CDR3 extends over 16 amino acids. The germline gives CDR1 MGHRA, CDR2 YSYEKL. Trimming left V 0 bases short and J 7 bases short, with 18 bases between. The CDR3: CASSQDELPGERTQYF. CDR3 sequence (DNA): TGCGCCAGCAGCCAAGATGAACTCCCGGGGGAGCGGACCCAGTACTTC.

This clonotype was counted only a few times. This sequence joins TRBV29-1 and TRBJ2-2; D is possibly TRBD1 or TRBD2 (5 bases each). The CDR3 sequence is 13 residues long. Germline V gene lookup returns CDR1 SQVTM and CDR2 ANQGSEA. Trimming left V 4 bases short and J 5 bases short, with 11 bases between. CDR3 bases: TGCAGCGTTGGGCAGGGACGAACCGGGGAGCTGTTTTTT. Residues: CSVGQGRTGELFF.

The rearrangement joins TRBV12-5 to TRBJ2-2; a weak D match, TRBD2 (6 bases). V was shortened by 1 base and J by 4 bases, with 10 bases between the two germline ends. In germline, CDR1 is LGHNT, CDR2 FRNRAP. This CDR3 has 15 amino acids. CDR3 sequence (DNA): TGTGCTAGTGGTTTGGGGGGGGACCGCACCGGGGAGCTGTTTTTT. Residues: CASGLGGDRTGELFF.

This rearrangement joins TRBV4-3 to TRBJ2-6; D is unclear. Germline-derived CDR1 and CDR2 are LGHNA and YSLEER. Trimming took off 2 bases at V and 0 bases at J, with 14 bases between the two ends. This CDR3 spans 18 amino acids. The CDR3 protein is CASSQKAPLYSGANVLTF. CDR3 DNA sequence: TGCGCCAGCAGCCAAAAGGCGCCTCTGTACTCTGGGGCCAACGTCCTGACTTTC.

The genes are TRBV28 and TRBJ2-1; TRBD1 is a possible D gene (5 bases). The germline CDR1 and CDR2 sequences are MDHEN and SYDVKM. The V gene lost 3 bases and the J gene lost 0 bases, with 9 bases spanning the gap. The CDR3 runs to 15 residues. The CDR3 DNA reads TGTGCCAGCAGTTTGGGGCTTACCTCCTACAATGAGCAGTTCTTC. Translating it yields CASSLGLTSYNEQFF.

This clonotype was seen more than once but under ten times. The V call is TRBV28, the J call TRBJ2-1; 15 positions agree with TRBD2. V was pared by 3 bases and J by 9 bases, with 3 bases of the junction left unmatched. Germline values: CDR1 MDHEN, CDR2 SYDVKM. The CDR3 loop spans 15 amino acids. CDR3 sequence reads: CASSFRGLAGGEQFF. The CDR3 DNA follows: TGTGCCAGCAGTTTCCGGGGACTAGCGGGAGGTGAGCAGTTCTTC.

This clonotype was seen a handful of times. The chain has TRBV7-9 and TRBJ2-1; a possible D gene is TRBD2 (5 bases). CDR3 size: 16 residues. Germline-derived CDR1 and CDR2 are SEHNR and FQNEAQ (reference sequence). V was pared by 0 bases and J by 3 bases, with 12 bases between. CDR3 nucleotides: TGTGCCAGCAGCTTAGCGGGCTCGGAGGACTACAATGAGCAGTTCTTC. This translates into CASSLAGSEDYNEQFF. The full variable domain, with the rest looked up from reference TRBV7-9 and TRBJ2-1, is DTGVSQNPRHKITKRGQNVTFRCDPISEHNRLYWYRQTLGQGPEFLTYFQNEAQLEKSRLLSDRFSAERPKGSFSTLEIQRTEQGDSAMYLCASSLAGSEDYNEQFFGPGTRLTVL.

The chain couples TRBV7-9 to TRBJ1-1, with D perhaps TRBD1 (6 bases). The CDR3 is 14 residues long. Trimming cost V 5 bases and J 12 bases, with 22 bases left between them. Looked up from germline, CDR1 is SEHNR and CDR2 is FQNEAQ (reference sequence). The CDR3 nucleotides are TGTGCCAGCAGCCTAGGGGGGGGCTCGGCTTACCCTTTCTTT. Its protein product is CASSLGGGSAYPFF.

V and J are TRBV12-5 and TRBJ2-7; D might be TRBD2 (5 bases). V gave up 5 bases and J gave up 0 bases, with 17 bases separating them. The CDR3 extends over 16 amino acids. CDR1 and CDR2 from the germline V gene are LGHNT and FRNRAP. The CDR3 loop is CASGDPPGVSSYEQYF. DNA for the CDR3: TGTGCTAGTGGTGACCCCCCCGGGGTGAGCTCCTACGAGCAGTACTTC. The variable domain in full, completed from reference TRBV12-5 and TRBJ2-7, reads DARVTQTPRHKVTEMGQEVTMRCQPILGHNTVFWYRQTMMQGLELLAYFRNRAPLDDSGMPKDRFSAEMPDATLATLKIQPSEPRDSAVYFCASGDPPGVSSYEQYFGPGTRLTVT.

This clonotype turned up a few times. The chain has TRBV4-1 and TRBJ2-1; either TRBD1 or TRBD2 may supply D (5 bases each). Germline V gene data show CDR1 as MGHRA and CDR2 as YSYEKL. V lost 0 bases to trimming and J lost 3 bases, with 27 bases between them. The CDR3 runs to 21 residues. In DNA form, the CDR3 reads TGCGCCAGCAGCCAAGACTGGCTCGAGGTTTTGAGGGGCGGAGGCTACAATGAGCAGTTCTTC. Translating it yields CASSQDWLEVLRGGGYNEQFF.

This CDR3 is CAISGTSEVSNEQFF. CDR3 sequence (DNA): TGTGCCATCAGTGGGACTAGCGAGGTGTCAAATGAGCAGTTCTTC. The chain has TRBV10-3 and TRBJ2-1; the match to TRBD2 covers 9 bases. CDR3 length equals 15 residues. After removal of 4 bases from V and 7 bases from J, the junction contained 8 bases not matched to a gene. Germline V gives CDR1 ENHRY, CDR2 SYGVKD.

At least ten counts were recorded for this clonotype. The CDR3 here is CASSQVRDPKQFF. The CDR3 nucleotides read TGCGCCAGCAGCCAGGTCCGGGACCCCAAGCAGTTCTTC. V gene TRBV4-1 combines with J gene TRBJ2-1; the D gene could be TRBD1 or TRBD2 (5 bases each). The V end lost 3 bases, the J end lost 11 bases, and 14 bases lay between the germline ends. CDR3 length: 13 residues. Per the germline V gene, CDR1 is MGHRA and CDR2 is YSYEKL.

This clonotype was seen a few times. The genes are TRBV4-1 and TRBJ2-7, with TRBD2 as a possible D gene (6 bases). Trimming removed 2 bases from V and 2 bases from J, with 13 bases in between. This CDR3 region has 15 residues. Germline loops: CDR1 MGHRA, CDR2 YSYEKL. CDR3 nucleotide sequence: TGCGCCAGCAGCCAACGTGGGGACTTAGCCTACGAGCAGTACTTC. Amino acids: CASSQRGDLAYEQYF.

V is TRBV25-1 and J is TRBJ2-1; D not resolved. Trimming took 8 bases from V and 6 from J, leaving 11 bases between them. The CDR3 is 12 amino acids. Germline CDR1 is MGHDK and CDR2 is SYGVNS. The CDR3: CASSRAINEQFF. The CDR3 nucleotides are TGTGCCAGCTCCCGTGCGATCAATGAGCAGTTCTTC.